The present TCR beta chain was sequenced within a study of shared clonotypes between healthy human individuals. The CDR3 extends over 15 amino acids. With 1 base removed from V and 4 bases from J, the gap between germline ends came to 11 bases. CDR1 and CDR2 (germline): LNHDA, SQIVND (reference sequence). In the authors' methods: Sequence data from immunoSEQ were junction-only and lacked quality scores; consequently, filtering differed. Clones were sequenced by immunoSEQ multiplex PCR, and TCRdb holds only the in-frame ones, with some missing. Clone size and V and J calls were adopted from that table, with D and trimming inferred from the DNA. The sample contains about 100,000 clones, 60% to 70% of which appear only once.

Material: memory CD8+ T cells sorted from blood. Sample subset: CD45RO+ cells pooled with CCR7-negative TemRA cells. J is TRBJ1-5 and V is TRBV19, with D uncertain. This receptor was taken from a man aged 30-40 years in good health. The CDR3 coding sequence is TGTGCCAGTAGTATAGTCCTGACGGGGAATCAGCCCCAGCATTTT. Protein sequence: CASSIVLTGNQPQHF.